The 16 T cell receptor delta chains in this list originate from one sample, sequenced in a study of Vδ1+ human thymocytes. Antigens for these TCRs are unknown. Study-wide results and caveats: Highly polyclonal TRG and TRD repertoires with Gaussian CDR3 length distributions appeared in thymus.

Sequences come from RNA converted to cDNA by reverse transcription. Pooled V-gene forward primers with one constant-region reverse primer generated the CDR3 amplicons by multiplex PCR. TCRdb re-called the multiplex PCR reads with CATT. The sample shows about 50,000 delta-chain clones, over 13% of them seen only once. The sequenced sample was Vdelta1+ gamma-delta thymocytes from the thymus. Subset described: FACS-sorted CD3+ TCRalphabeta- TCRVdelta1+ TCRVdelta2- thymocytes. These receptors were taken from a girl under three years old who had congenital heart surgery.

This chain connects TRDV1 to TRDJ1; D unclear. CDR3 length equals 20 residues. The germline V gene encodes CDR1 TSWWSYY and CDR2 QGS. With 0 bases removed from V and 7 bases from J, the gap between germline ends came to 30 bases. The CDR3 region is CALGELGPARTGPPVRKLIF. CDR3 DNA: TGTGCTCTTGGGGAACTGGGACCAGCCAGAACAGGTCCCCCGGTCCGTAAACTCATCTTT.

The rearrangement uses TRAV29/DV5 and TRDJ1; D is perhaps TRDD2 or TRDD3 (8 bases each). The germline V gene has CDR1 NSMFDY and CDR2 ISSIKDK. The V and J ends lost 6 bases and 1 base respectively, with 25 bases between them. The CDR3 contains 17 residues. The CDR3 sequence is CADPSYSLGAVTDKLIF. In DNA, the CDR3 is TGTGCAGACCCTTCCTATTCACTGGGGGCAGTCACCGATAAACTCATCTTT.

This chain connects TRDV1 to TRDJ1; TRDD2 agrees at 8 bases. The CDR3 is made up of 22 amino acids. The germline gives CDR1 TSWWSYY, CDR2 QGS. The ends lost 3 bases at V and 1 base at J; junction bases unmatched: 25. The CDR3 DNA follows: TGTGCTCTTGGGGAGCCTAGGGGTCCGCTTCCTACGAAGATCGGGGTCACCGATAAACTCATCTTT. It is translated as CALGEPRGPLPTKIGVTDKLIF.

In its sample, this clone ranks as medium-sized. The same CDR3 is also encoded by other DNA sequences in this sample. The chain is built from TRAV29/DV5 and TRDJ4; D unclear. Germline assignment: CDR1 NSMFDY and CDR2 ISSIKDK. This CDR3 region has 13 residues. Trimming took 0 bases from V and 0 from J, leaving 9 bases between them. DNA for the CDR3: TGTGCAGCAAGCGACGATCCAACCAGACCCCTGATCTTT. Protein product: CAASDDPTRPLIF.

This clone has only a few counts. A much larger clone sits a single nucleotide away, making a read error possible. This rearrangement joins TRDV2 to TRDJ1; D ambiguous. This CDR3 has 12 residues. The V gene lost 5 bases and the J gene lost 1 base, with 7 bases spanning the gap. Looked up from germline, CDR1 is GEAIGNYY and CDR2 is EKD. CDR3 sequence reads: CACVGRTDKLIF. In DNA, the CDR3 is TGTGCCTGTGTTGGACGCACCGATAAACTCATCTTT.

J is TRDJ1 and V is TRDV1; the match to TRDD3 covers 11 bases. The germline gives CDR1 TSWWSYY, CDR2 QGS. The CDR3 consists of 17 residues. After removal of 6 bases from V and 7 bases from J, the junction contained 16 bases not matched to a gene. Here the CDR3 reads CALGGSSILGDMGKLIF. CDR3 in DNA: TGTGCTCTTGGCGGATCCTCAATACTGGGGGATATGGGTAAACTCATCTTT.

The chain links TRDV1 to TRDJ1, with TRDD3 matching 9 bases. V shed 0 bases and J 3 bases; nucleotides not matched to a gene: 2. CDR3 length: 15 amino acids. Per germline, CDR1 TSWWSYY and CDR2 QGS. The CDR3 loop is CALGELRGIPDKLIF. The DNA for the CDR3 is TGTGCTCTTGGGGAACTAAGGGGGATACCCGATAAACTCATCTTT.

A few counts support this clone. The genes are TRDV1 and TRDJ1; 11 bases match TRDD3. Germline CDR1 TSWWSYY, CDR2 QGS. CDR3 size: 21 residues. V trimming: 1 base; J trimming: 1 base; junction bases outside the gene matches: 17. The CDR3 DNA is TGTGCTCTTGGGGAACCTCCCTATCCTGGGGGATACAAGGCTGTCACCGATAAACTCATCTTT. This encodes CALGEPPYPGGYKAVTDKLIF.

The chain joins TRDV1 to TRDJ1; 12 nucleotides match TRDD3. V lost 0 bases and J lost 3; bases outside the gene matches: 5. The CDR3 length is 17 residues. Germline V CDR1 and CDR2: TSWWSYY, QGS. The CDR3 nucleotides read TGTGCTCTTGGGGAACTCCTACTGGGGGATACCCCCGATAAACTCATCTTT. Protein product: CALGELLLGDTPDKLIF.

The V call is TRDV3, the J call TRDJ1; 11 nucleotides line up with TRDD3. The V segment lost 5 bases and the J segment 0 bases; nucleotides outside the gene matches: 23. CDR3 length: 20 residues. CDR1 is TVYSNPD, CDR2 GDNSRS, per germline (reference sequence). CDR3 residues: CAPLPYPWLWGIPYTDKLIF. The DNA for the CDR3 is TGTGCCCCCTTGCCCTACCCCTGGCTCTGGGGGATACCTTACACCGATAAACTCATCTTT.

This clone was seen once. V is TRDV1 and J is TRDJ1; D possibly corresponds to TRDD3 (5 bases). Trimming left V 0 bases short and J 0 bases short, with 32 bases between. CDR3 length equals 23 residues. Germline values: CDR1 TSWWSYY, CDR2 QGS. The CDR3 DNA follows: TGTGCTCTTGGGGAACTTCAGGGATCAGTCCTCCTGGGAGCCTGGACTTACACCGATAAACTCATCTTT. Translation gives CALGELQGSVLLGAWTYTDKLIF.

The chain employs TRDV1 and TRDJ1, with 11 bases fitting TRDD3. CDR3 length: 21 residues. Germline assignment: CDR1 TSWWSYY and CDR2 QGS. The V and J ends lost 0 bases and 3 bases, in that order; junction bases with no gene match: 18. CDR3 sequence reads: CALGELSTTLGDTREADKLIF. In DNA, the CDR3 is TGTGCTCTTGGGGAACTATCGACTACGCTGGGGGATACTCGTGAGGCCGATAAACTCATCTTT.

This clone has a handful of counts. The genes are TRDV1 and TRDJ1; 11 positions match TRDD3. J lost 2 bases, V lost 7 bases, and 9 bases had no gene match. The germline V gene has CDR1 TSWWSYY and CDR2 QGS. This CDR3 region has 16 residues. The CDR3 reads CALVRVLGDKTDKLIF. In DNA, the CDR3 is TGTGCTCTTGTCAGAGTACTGGGGGATAAAACCGATAAACTCATCTTT.

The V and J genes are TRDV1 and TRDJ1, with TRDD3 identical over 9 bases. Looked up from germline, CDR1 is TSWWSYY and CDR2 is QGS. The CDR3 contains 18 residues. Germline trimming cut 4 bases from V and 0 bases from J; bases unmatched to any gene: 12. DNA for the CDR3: TGTGCTCTTGGGGTTGCTCCCGACTGGGGGACCTACACCGATAAACTCATCTTT. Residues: CALGVAPDWGTYTDKLIF.

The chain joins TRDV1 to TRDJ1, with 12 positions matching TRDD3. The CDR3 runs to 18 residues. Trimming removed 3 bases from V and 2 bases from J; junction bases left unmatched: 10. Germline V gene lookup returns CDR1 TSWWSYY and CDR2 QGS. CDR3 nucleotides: TGTGCTCTTGGGGACCCCCTGGGGGATACGCGGCAGACCGATAAACTCATCTTT. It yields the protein CALGDPLGDTRQTDKLIF.

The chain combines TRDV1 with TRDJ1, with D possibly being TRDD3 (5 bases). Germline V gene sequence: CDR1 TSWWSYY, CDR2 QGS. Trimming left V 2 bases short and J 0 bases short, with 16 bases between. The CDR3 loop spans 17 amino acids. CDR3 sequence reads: CALGETSLRGDTDKLIF. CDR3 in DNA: TGTGCTCTTGGGGAAACTTCACTTCGGGGGGACACCGATAAACTCATCTTT.